Given below is one T cell receptor beta chain in context. The data were produced by immunoSEQ multiplex PCR, yet TCRdb's version contains in-frame clones alone and is incomplete. Of about 770,000 clones listed, just under 75% are singletons. The sample is drawn from a study of shared clonotypes between healthy human individuals. The V and J ends lost 6 bases and 5 bases, in that order; junction bases with no gene match: 11. This CDR3 has 15 amino acids. Germline CDR1 is MDHEN and CDR2 is SYDVKM. Healthy HIV-negative adults without recent acute infections or vaccinations served as donors. The J gene is TRBJ1-1, the V gene TRBV28, with 8 bases aligning to TRBD1. This sequence was found in a woman in her twenties or thirties in good health. Sequenced: memory CD4+ T cells sorted from blood. The sample's subset: CD45RA-negative fraction. CDR3 in DNA: TGTGCCAGCAGCGAAATCGGACAGGGATCGACTGAAGCTTTCTTT. Translating it yields CASSEIGQGSTEAFF. The whole variable domain, filled in from reference TRBV28 and TRBJ1-1, reads DVKVTQSSRYLVKRTGEKVFLECVQDMDHENMFWYRQDPGLGLRLIYFSYDVKMKEKGDIPEGYSVSREKKERFSLILESASTNQTSMYLCASSEIGQGSTEAFFGQGTRLTVV.